This passage covers 4 T cell receptor beta chains from one sample sequenced in a study of EBV T-cell therapy then PD-1 blockade in nasopharyngeal carcinoma. The assay was immunoSEQ multiplex PCR, and TCRdb's table has in-frame clones only and misses some. Altogether tens of thousands of clones are present, about 79% being singletons, with the ten largest covering 20% to 25%. These TCRs' antigens remain unknown. Treatment denoted: AdE1-LMPpoly-expanded autologous EBV-specific T-cell therapy followed by anti-PD-1 nivolumab. The sequencing here drew on CD8+ T cells from blood, taken at day -245 from a patient whose treatment included autologous EBV-specific T cells and nivolumab. The receptors derive from a man aged 40-49 years with nasopharyngeal carcinoma.

The J gene is TRBJ1-2, the V gene TRBV27; D is ambiguous. V was clipped by 2 bases and J by 1 base, with 5 bases between them. Looked up from germline, CDR1 is MNHEY and CDR2 is SMNVEV (reference sequence). This CDR3 comprises 13 residues. CDR3 sequence reads: CASSLRSNYGYTF. DNA for the CDR3: TGTGCCAGCAGTTTAAGAAGTAACTATGGCTACACCTTC.

This chain joins TRBV5-1 and TRBJ2-2, with TRBD1 identical over 9 bases. The CDR3 contains 17 residues. The germline V gene has CDR1 SGHRS and CDR2 YFSETQ. The J segment lost 3 bases and the V segment lost 4 bases, leaving 10 bases of the junction unmatched. In nucleotides, the CDR3 is TGCGCCAGCAGCCCCCACCCCGGGACAGGGTACACCGGGGAGCTGTTTTTT. This gives the protein CASSPHPGTGYTGELFF.

The rearrangement links TRBV7-2 to TRBJ2-7; TRBD2 matches 13 bases. The germline V gene encodes CDR1 SGHTA and CDR2 FQGNSA. CDR3 length equals 16 residues. With V trimmed by 5 bases and J by 9 bases, 13 bases remained unmatched. In DNA form, the CDR3 reads TGTGCCAGCAGCCTACGACTAGCGGGGGGTCTCAGGGTGCAGTACTTC. It yields the protein CASSLRLAGGLRVQYF.

The rearrangement uses TRBV3-1 (or the pseudogene TRBV3-2) and TRBJ1-1; possible D gene TRBD1, 5 bases. Per the germline V gene, CDR1 is LGHDT and CDR2 is YNNKEL (reference sequence). CDR3 length: 13 amino acids. The V end was cut by 1 base, the J end by 5 bases, with 8 bases between. CDR3 protein: CASSQAGQTEAFF. CDR3 sequence (DNA): TGTGCCAGCAGCCAAGCTGGACAAACTGAAGCTTTCTTT.